The 32 T cell receptor beta chains in this list originate from one sample, sequenced in a study of regulatory T cells in long-lasting Graves disease (dated by TCRdb to the early 2020s). Libraries were prepared through multiplex PCR. TCRdb names Illumina HiSeq 4000 as the instrument used. TCR beta libraries were built with iRepertoire HTBI primers and Arm-PCR amplification of CDR3 regions. TCRdb cleaned the public reads at Q25 with fastp, built clones with MiXCR and kept in-frame beta chains. Under each unique CDR3 protein, matching rows form one entry showing the most common genes and DNA. The table for this sample lists about 350,000 distinct CDR3 sequences; roughly 17% of them were counted only once. Jointly, the top ten make up 20% to 25% of the sample. The time point label here, explained by the study, means: newly diagnosed GD, antithyroid drugs for less than 3 months. For both TCR sequencing and RNA sequencing, RNA was extracted from PBMCs in TRIzol.

In addition, the sample was reused for a study of T cells in Graves' hyperthyroidism and ophthalmopathy.

The sample consisted of peripheral blood mononuclear cells (PBMCs), taken at new diagnosis, from a patient treated with antithyroid drugs. These receptors came from a woman in her late teens or twenties with Graves disease. Donor details come from another sample of the same person, matched by shared clones.

The V and J genes are TRBV28 and TRBJ2-7; D is unclear. The V end was cut by 3 bases, the J end by 2 bases, with 8 bases between. Germline V CDR1 and CDR2: MDHEN, SYDVKM. The CDR3 runs to 13 residues. The CDR3 sequence: CASSFRTPYEQYF. In nucleotides, the CDR3 is TGTGCCAGCAGTTTTAGGACCCCCTACGAGCAGTACTTC.

This clonotype appeared a few times. The chain has TRBV4-2 and TRBJ2-2; possible D gene TRBD2, 6 bases. Germline V gives CDR1 LGHNA, CDR2 YNFKEQ. CDR3 length: 15 residues. V lost 0 bases and J 6 bases, leaving 11 bases between the germline ends. DNA of the CDR3: TGTGCCAGCAGCCAAGAAGGGCGGGACCCCGGGGAGCTGTTTTTT. Translation: CASSQEGRDPGELFF.

CDR3 residues: CASSVATRARTGELFF. DNA of the CDR3: TGTGCCAGCAGCGTAGCTACTAGAGCTAGGACCGGGGAGCTGTTTTTT. This chain uses TRBV9 with TRBJ2-2, with D possibly matching TRBD2 (5 bases). The CDR3 spans 16 residues. Germline lookup yields CDR1 SGDLS and CDR2 YYNGEE. V was clipped by 0 bases and J by 5 bases, with 14 bases between them.

This clonotype was found many times. The chain links TRBV30 to TRBJ2-3, with D tentatively TRBD1 or TRBD2 (5 bases each). The germline V gene has CDR1 GTSNPN and CDR2 SVGIG (reference sequence). The ends were cut back, 3 bases at V and 5 bases at J, with 18 bases in the middle. This CDR3 has 15 residues. The CDR3 bases are TGTGCCTGGAGCGATACAGGAAACGGGGTAGATACGCAGTATTTT. It specifies CAWSDTGNGVDTQYF.

The chain couples TRBV30 to TRBJ2-2; D gene ambiguous. The CDR3 loop spans 12 amino acids. The ends were cut back, 1 base at V and 4 bases at J, with 4 bases in the middle. CDR1 and CDR2 (germline): GTSNPN, SVGIG (reference sequence). CDR3 in amino acids: CAWSDITGELFF. The DNA of the CDR3 is TGTGCCTGGAGTGACATCACCGGGGAGCTGTTTTTT.

The chain employs TRBV27 and TRBJ2-1, with TRBD1 identical over 9 bases. Losses at the gene ends were 5 bases for V and 7 bases for J; bases not matched to a gene: 9. CDR3 length: 15 residues. Germline V CDR1 and CDR2: MNHEY, SMNVEV (reference sequence). The CDR3 DNA is TGTGCCAGCAGTCCCGGGACAGGGTCAAATAATGAGCAGTTCTTC. Translated, it gives CASSPGTGSNNEQFF.

Many counts were recorded for this clonotype. CDR3 in amino acids: CASSPVTGENTEAFF. For the CDR3, the DNA is TGTGCCAGCTCACCAGTGACTGGGGAGAACACTGAAGCTTTCTTT. The chain links TRBV18 to TRBJ1-1, with unresolved D. This CDR3 contains 15 residues. V lost 2 bases and J lost 1, with 11 bases in between. Germline loops: CDR1 KGHSH, CDR2 LQKENI.

This clonotype has just one count. Given a much more abundant clone one base away, this may be a read error. Given the absence of the conserved phenylalanine or tryptophan at the CDR3 end, a read error is likely. The J gene is TRBJ1-1, the V gene TRBV30; D is perhaps TRBD1 (6 bases). CDR3 length: 14 amino acids. CDR1 is GTSNPN, CDR2 SVGIG, per germline (reference sequence). V shed 3 bases and J shed 1 base, with 12 bases lying between them. The chain's CDR3 is CAWSRPQGNTEAFL. CDR3 nucleotide sequence: TGTGCCTGGAGCCGACCACAGGGGAACACTGAAGCTTTCTTG.

This clonotype showed up many times. V gene TRBV20-1 combines with J gene TRBJ1-2; no clear D gene. The germline CDR1 and CDR2 sequences are DFQATT and SNEGSKA (reference sequence). V was pared by 3 bases and J by 4 bases, with 6 bases between. This CDR3 has 11 residues. Written as DNA, the CDR3 is TGCAGTGCTAGTGAGGCCTATGGCTACACCTTC. Its protein is CSASEAYGYTF.

The rearrangement links TRBV6-4 to TRBJ2-1; no clear D. CDR3 length: 12 residues. V lost 0 bases and J 5 bases, leaving 2 bases between the germline ends. The V gene's germline CDR1 is MRHNA and CDR2 SNTAGT. This chain's CDR3 is CASSDSNNEQFF. CDR3 DNA sequence: TGTGCCAGCAGTGACTCAAACAATGAGCAGTTCTTC.

This clonotype was observed at least ten times. The chain combines TRBV3-1 with TRBJ2-1; 11 nucleotides match TRBD1. Trimming removed 5 bases from V and 4 bases from J; junction bases left unmatched: 13. CDR1 is LGHDT, CDR2 YNNKEL, per germline (reference sequence). The length of the CDR3 is 18 residues. The CDR3 here is CASSTNFPRDRGYNEQFF. In DNA, the CDR3 is TGTGCCAGCAGCACCAATTTCCCCCGGGACAGGGGGTACAATGAGCAGTTCTTC.

This clonotype was observed a handful of times. This chain joins TRBV18 and TRBJ1-6; TRBD1 agrees at 7 bases. There are 16 residues in the CDR3. V was pared by 3 bases and J by 3 bases, with 5 bases of the junction left unmatched. CDR1 and CDR2 (germline): KGHSH, LQKENI. The CDR3 reads CASSPTGTVYNSPLHF. CDR3 nucleotides: TGTGCCAGCTCACCTACAGGGACAGTCTATAATTCACCCCTCCACTTT.

The sample holds many counts of this clonotype. The CDR3 coding sequence is TGCGCCAGCAGCTTGGCTCAGGGGTCTAATGAAAAACTGTTTTTT. Translation gives CASSLAQGSNEKLFF. The chain employs TRBV5-1 and TRBJ1-4; maybe TRBD1 (6 bases). From germline, CDR1 is SGHRS and CDR2 YFSETQ. The CDR3 extends over 15 amino acids. V was cut by 0 bases and J by 3 bases, with 9 bases left in between.

Concerning this clonotype itself: A read error may produce the germline difference seen at one junction end. V gene TRBV18 combines with J gene TRBJ2-1; D may be TRBD2 (5 bases). The CDR3 is 16 residues long. Germline-derived CDR1 and CDR2 are KGHSH and LQKENI. CDR3 residues: CASSRKLSSYYNERFF. The CDR3, as DNA: TGTGCCAGCTCACGTAAGTTGTCTAGCTACTACAATGAGCGGTTCTTC.

The table lists this clonotype with many counts. The chain joins TRBV9 to TRBJ2-7; 9 bases agree with TRBD1. The CDR3 is 14 amino acids. Germline CDR1 and CDR2: SGDLS and YYNGEE. The ends lost 4 bases at V and 6 bases at J; junction bases unmatched: 8. CDR3 in amino acids: CASSRLDRGVEQYF. CDR3 in DNA: TGTGCCAGCAGCCGACTTGACAGGGGGGTCGAGCAGTACTTC. Full variable domain (missing parts from reference TRBV9 and TRBJ2-7): DSGVTQTPKHLITATGQRVTLRCSPRSGDLSVYWYQQSLDQGLQFLIQYYNGEERAKGNILERFSAQQFPDLHSELNLSSLELGDSALYFCASSRLDRGVEQYFGPGTRLTVT.

The chain employs TRBV7-8 and TRBJ2-3, with 9 bases lining up with TRBD2. CDR3 length: 16 residues. V was pared by 3 bases and J by 8 bases, with 12 bases of the junction left unmatched. In germline, CDR1 is SGHVS, CDR2 FQNEAQ. The CDR3 protein is CASSLAASGIPPTQYF. In nucleotides, the CDR3 is TGTGCCAGCAGCTTGGCGGCTAGCGGGATCCCGCCTACGCAGTATTTT.

This clonotype was observed many times. V is TRBV11-2 and J is TRBJ2-7; D call uncertain. CDR3 length: 14 residues. Trimming removed 0 bases at V and 8 bases at J, with 14 bases between. Germline CDR1 and CDR2: SGHAT and FQNNGV. The CDR3 DNA reads TGTGCCAGCAGCTTAGATGAGGAATACCCCAAGCAGTACTTC. Residues: CASSLDEEYPKQYF.

This clonotype was seen repeatedly, ten times or more. This sequence joins TRBV7-2 and TRBJ2-7; the match to TRBD2 covers 8 bases. The CDR3 runs 21 residues. V shed 2 bases, J shed 0 bases, and the junction held 21 bases outside the gene matches. The germline V gene encodes CDR1 SGHTA and CDR2 FQGNSA. CDR3 sequence: CASSLNLQALWREESSYEQYF. In DNA, the CDR3 is TGTGCCAGCAGCTTAAATTTGCAGGCCCTATGGCGGGAGGAGAGCTCCTACGAGCAGTACTTC.

This clonotype was picked up a small number of times. Since a much larger clone is just one base distant, this may be a read error. This CDR3 is missing its conserved last phenylalanine or tryptophan, likely due to a read error. The rearrangement links TRBV18 to TRBJ1-1, with TRBD1 matching 9 bases. V lost 2 bases to trimming and J lost 1 base; unmatched junction nucleotides: 5. Per germline, CDR1 KGHSH and CDR2 LQKENI. The CDR3 sequence is 16 residues long. The CDR3 protein is CASSPGQGMGNTEAFL. The CDR3 DNA sequence: TGTGCCAGCTCACCAGGACAGGGGATGGGGAACACTGAAGCTTTCCTT.

This clonotype occurred many times. V is TRBV30 and J is TRBJ2-5; D unresolved. Germline values: CDR1 GTSNPN, CDR2 SVGIG (reference sequence). The CDR3 is 15 residues long. V was cut by 0 bases and J by 1 base, with 12 bases left in between. CDR3: CAWSVLGGSQETQYF. The CDR3 DNA sequence: TGTGCCTGGAGTGTACTGGGCGGCTCCCAAGAGACCCAGTACTTC.

This chain connects TRBV20-1 to TRBJ1-4; D call uncertain. The germline gives CDR1 DFQATT, CDR2 SNEGSKA (reference sequence). CDR3 length: 14 residues. Trimming shortened V by 6 bases and J by 7 bases, and 18 bases separated the two germline ends. CDR3 DNA sequence: TGCAGTGCCGCTAGGGTTGGAGGGAGTGAAAAACTGTTTTTT. It is translated as CSAARVGGSEKLFF.

This clonotype appeared many times. The chain uses TRBV5-1 and TRBJ2-7, with a tentative D call TRBD2 (5 bases). Trimming stripped 7 bases from V and 1 base from J, with 15 bases between. Germline V gene sequence: CDR1 SGHRS, CDR2 YFSETQ. This CDR3 spans 14 amino acids. The CDR3 DNA sequence: TGCGCCAGCCGGGGTTGGTCGGGATCCTACGAGCAGTACTTC. This encodes CASRGWSGSYEQYF. The full variable domain, with the rest looked up from reference TRBV5-1 and TRBJ2-7, is KAGVTQTPRYLIKTRGQQVTLSCSPISGHRSVSWYQQTPGQGLQFLFEYFSETQRNKGNFPGRFSGRQFSNSRSEMNVSTLELGDSALYLCASRGWSGSYEQYFGPGTRLTVT.

The chain employs TRBV4-1 and TRBJ1-2; 8 nucleotides agree with TRBD1. The V and J ends lost 1 base and 1 base, in that order; junction bases with no gene match: 2. The germline V gene has CDR1 MGHRA and CDR2 YSYEKL. The CDR3 covers 15 residues. The CDR3 sequence is CASSQGQGFNYGYTF. In nucleotides, the CDR3 is TGCGCCAGCAGCCAAGGACAGGGGTTTAACTATGGCTACACCTTC.

This clonotype showed up many times. V and J are TRBV5-4 and TRBJ2-4, with 9 bases identical to TRBD2. Germline trimming cut 4 bases from V and 5 bases from J; bases unmatched to any gene: 4. Germline V lookup: CDR1 SGHNT, CDR2 YYREEE (reference sequence). The CDR3 loop spans 14 amino acids. DNA of the CDR3: TGTGCCAGCAGCAGTATAGCGGGAGAAAACATTCAGTACTTC. Amino acid sequence: CASSSIAGENIQYF.

This clonotype was observed many times. The V call is TRBV12-3 or TRBV12-4, the J call TRBJ2-1, with TRBD2 identical over 7 bases. The CDR3 length is 13 residues. The ends lost 3 bases at V and 5 bases at J; junction bases unmatched: 1. CDR3 region: CASSLGGHNEQFF. The CDR3 nucleotides read TGTGCCAGCAGTTTGGGAGGGCACAATGAGCAGTTCTTC.

Many counts were recorded for this clonotype. The genes are TRBV20-1 and TRBJ2-1, with a weak D call TRBD2 (6 bases). V gave up 5 bases and J gave up 3 bases, with 17 bases separating them. The CDR3 extends over 15 amino acids. Germline assignment: CDR1 DFQATT and CDR2 SNEGSKA (reference sequence). CDR3 protein: CSASNPGLNYNEQFF. The CDR3 coding sequence is TGCAGTGCTTCCAACCCGGGACTCAACTACAATGAGCAGTTCTTC.

This clonotype was seen at least ten times. J is TRBJ2-1 and V is TRBV7-4; D gene unclear. CDR1 is SGHVT and CDR2 is SQSDAQ in the germline V gene. The germline V and J ends were trimmed by 1 base and 12 bases, with 19 bases remaining between them. The CDR3 contains 15 residues. The CDR3 reads CASSLEGPIGTGQFF. The CDR3 DNA follows: TGTGCCAGCAGCTTAGAAGGACCCATAGGAACTGGGCAGTTCTTC.

In its sample, this clonotype was seen many times. J is TRBJ2-6 and V is TRBV5-6; TRBD1 might be the D (6 bases). Germline loops: CDR1 SGHDT, CDR2 YYEEEE. V was shortened by 6 bases and J by 0 bases, with 16 bases between the two germline ends. This CDR3 region has 17 residues. As DNA, the CDR3 is TGTGCCAGCACCGAACAGGGCCATGGCTCTGGGGCCAACGTCCTGACTTTC. It translates to CASTEQGHGSGANVLTF.

This chain uses TRBV5-5 with TRBJ2-6; D is unclear. Germline loops: CDR1 SGHKS, CDR2 YYEKEE (reference sequence). The CDR3 is 16 amino acids. The V and J ends lost 0 bases and 0 bases respectively, with 7 bases between them. CDR3 protein: CASSLDRRSGANVLTF. DNA of the CDR3: TGTGCCAGCAGCTTGGACAGACGCTCTGGGGCCAACGTCCTGACTTTC.

This clonotype has at least ten counts. This chain joins TRBV20-1 and TRBJ1-1; 7 positions match TRBD1. The CDR3 covers 14 residues. The V gene end was trimmed by 1 base and the J gene end by 3 bases; junction bases not matched to a gene: 5. Germline values: CDR1 DFQATT, CDR2 SNEGSKA (reference sequence). As DNA, the CDR3 is TGCAGTGCTAGAGCCCCAGACAGGGACACTGAAGCTTTCTTT. This encodes CSARAPDRDTEAFF.

For this clonotype: One junction end disagrees with the germline gene, perhaps due to a read error. The V call is TRBV18, the J call TRBJ1-1; 12 bases align to TRBD1. The CDR3 contains 14 residues. The V gene's germline CDR1 is KGHSH and CDR2 LQKENI. The CDR3 loop is CANSPTGQGALLFF. In nucleotides, the CDR3 is TGTGCCAACTCACCAACGGGACAGGGGGCGTTGCTTTTCTTT. Based on the CDR3 plus reference TRBV18 and TRBJ1-1, the full variable domain is NAGVMQNPRHLVRRRGQEARLRCSPMKGHSHVYWYRQLPEEGLKFMVYLQKENIIDESGMPKERFSAEFPKEGPSILRIQQVVRGDSAAYFCANSPTGQGALLFFGQGTRLTVV.

This clonotype came up many times. This chain joins TRBV20-1 and TRBJ2-1; TRBD2 agrees at 12 bases. V was pared by 0 bases and J by 10 bases, with 10 bases of the junction left unmatched. Germline-derived CDR1 and CDR2 are DFQATT and SNEGSKA (reference sequence). CDR3 length: 16 residues. The CDR3: CSARDRASGGADEQFF. CDR3 nucleotides: TGCAGTGCTAGAGATAGGGCTAGCGGGGGGGCGGACGAGCAGTTCTTC.